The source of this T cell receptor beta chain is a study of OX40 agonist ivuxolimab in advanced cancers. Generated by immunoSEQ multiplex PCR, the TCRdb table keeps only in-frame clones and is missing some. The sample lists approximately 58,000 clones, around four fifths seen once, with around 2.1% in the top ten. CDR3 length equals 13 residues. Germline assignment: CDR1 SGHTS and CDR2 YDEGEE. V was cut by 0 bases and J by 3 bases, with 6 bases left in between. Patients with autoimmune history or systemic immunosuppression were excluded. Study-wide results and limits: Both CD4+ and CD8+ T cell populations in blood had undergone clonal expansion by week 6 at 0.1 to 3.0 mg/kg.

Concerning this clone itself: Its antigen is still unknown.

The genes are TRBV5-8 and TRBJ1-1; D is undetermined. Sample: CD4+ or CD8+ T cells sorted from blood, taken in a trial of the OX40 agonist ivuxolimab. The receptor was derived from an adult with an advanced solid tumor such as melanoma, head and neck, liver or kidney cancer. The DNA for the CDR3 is TGTGCCAGCAGCTTGGGGTCTTACACTGAAGCTTTCTTT. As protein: CASSLGSYTEAFF.